These 23 T cell receptor beta chains were sequenced from one sample in a study of response to subunit inactivated influenza vaccine. TCRdb processed the RT-PCR reads anew with MiXCR; each CDR3 protein has one entry. The sample lists roughly 570,000 distinct CDR3 sequences, 14% occurring once. The material sequenced was PBMCs from blood, taken roughly 12 days after vaccination. The source of these receptors is a man in his forties or fifties who received an inactivated influenza vaccine.

This clonotype was seen many times. The chain employs TRBV4-3 and TRBJ1-2; D gene uncertain. Germline lookup yields CDR1 LGHNA and CDR2 YSLEER. This CDR3 is built from 11 residues. Trimming cost V 1 base and J 6 bases, with 3 bases left between them. CDR3 nucleotide sequence: TGCGCCAGCAGCCAAGGTGATGGCTACACCTTC. Its translation is CASSQGDGYTF.

CDR3 region: CASSKTSGTPNIQYF. The CDR3, as DNA: TGTGCCAGTAGTAAGACTAGCGGTACACCCAACATTCAGTACTTC. This chain joins TRBV19 and TRBJ2-4, with 9 bases matching TRBD2. CDR1 is LNHDA and CDR2 is SQIVND in the germline V gene (reference sequence). V was clipped by 4 bases and J by 7 bases; unmatched bases: 8. The CDR3 is 15 amino acids.

This clonotype was picked up a small number of times. The genes are TRBV27 and TRBJ2-5; D is undetermined. Germline V gene lookup returns CDR1 MNHEY and CDR2 SMNVEV (reference sequence). V was clipped by 4 bases and J by 0 bases, with 9 bases between them. This CDR3 region has 14 residues. As DNA, the CDR3 is TGTGCCAGCAGTTCTTTTCCGTACCAAGAGACCCAGTACTTC. Translation: CASSSFPYQETQYF.

The rearrangement uses TRBV20-1 and TRBJ2-7, with 7 bases matching TRBD2. CDR3 size: 16 residues. Germline V gene sequence: CDR1 DFQATT, CDR2 SNEGSKA (reference sequence). The CDR3 region is CTAPSPQRGPPYEQYF. CDR3 DNA: TGCACCGCTCCATCCCCCCAGCGGGGCCCCCCCTACGAGCAGTACTTC.

At least ten counts were recorded for this clonotype. V and J are TRBV5-1 and TRBJ1-4; possibly TRBD1 for D (5 bases). Germline assignment: CDR1 SGHRS and CDR2 YFSETQ. The CDR3 has 15 amino acids. V shed 0 bases and J shed 7 bases, with 13 bases lying between them. Here the CDR3 reads CASSLGPGVGEKLFF. CDR3 coding DNA: TGCGCCAGCAGCTTGGGGCCGGGGGTCGGTGAAAAACTGTTTTTT.

The chain links TRBV20-1 to TRBJ2-2, with unresolved D. CDR1 is DFQATT, CDR2 SNEGSKA, per germline (reference sequence). Between the trimmed V and J ends, which lost 5 bases and 7 bases, there was a span of 11 bases. This CDR3 spans 12 amino acids. CDR3: CSASADRGELFF. The CDR3 bases are TGCAGTGCTTCCGCGGATCGCGGGGAGCTGTTTTTT.

This clonotype was observed many times. The rearrangement links TRBV7-6 to TRBJ2-2, with 12 bases matching TRBD2. This CDR3 comprises 17 residues. J gave up 4 bases and V 1 base, and 4 bases lay outside the gene matches. Per germline, CDR1 SGHVS and CDR2 FNYEAQ. CDR3 sequence (DNA): TGTGCCAGCAGCTTAGTTCCGGGACTAGCGGGCACCGGGGAGCTGTTTTTT. Translating gives CASSLVPGLAGTGELFF. The full variable domain, rest sourced from reference TRBV7-6 and TRBJ2-2, is GAGVSQSPRYKVTKRGQDVALRCDPISGHVSLYWYRQALGQGPEFLTYFNYEAQQDKSGLPNDRFSAERPEGSISTLTIQRTEQRDSAMYRCASSLVPGLAGTGELFFGEGSRLTVL.

This clonotype occurred a few times. The chain uses TRBV4-3 and TRBJ2-1; TRBD2 agrees at 11 bases. Germline CDR1 LGHNA, CDR2 YSLEER. CDR3 length: 17 residues. With 0 bases clipped from V and 2 bases from J, the junction kept 3 bases outside the gene matches. This CDR3 is CASSQEISGGAYNEQFF. CDR3 bases: TGCGCCAGCAGCCAAGAGATTAGCGGGGGGGCCTACAATGAGCAGTTCTTC.

This clonotype has a handful of counts. The J gene is TRBJ2-1, the V gene TRBV4-3, with no clear D. Per the germline V gene, CDR1 is LGHNA and CDR2 is YSLEER. The CDR3 has 13 residues. Trimming shortened V by 3 bases and J by 8 bases, and 11 bases separated the two germline ends. CDR3 coding DNA: TGCGCCAGCAGCCAGGATGCGTCGGATGAGCAGTTCTTC. Translation: CASSQDASDEQFF.

V is TRBV11-1 and J is TRBJ2-1; no clear D. V lost 2 bases and J lost 9, with 8 bases in between. CDR1 and CDR2 (germline): SGHAT, FQDESV (reference sequence). The CDR3 has 12 residues. In DNA, the CDR3 is TGTGCCAGCAGCTTACACAGTGGTGAGCAGTTCTTC. This gives the protein CASSLHSGEQFF.

A few counts support this clonotype. This chain joins TRBV7-3 and TRBJ2-5; 8 nucleotides line up with TRBD2. Trimming at V came to 5 bases and at J to 2 bases, leaving 4 bases not matched to a gene. Germline CDR1 and CDR2: SGHTA and FQGTGA. CDR3 length: 14 residues. The CDR3 loop reads CASSPGGRQETQYF. The CDR3 DNA sequence: TGTGCCAGCAGCCCGGGGGGGCGGCAAGAGACCCAGTACTTC.

The gene calls are TRBV3-1 and TRBJ1-3, with TRBD1 matching 7 bases. Germline V gene data show CDR1 as LGHDT and CDR2 as YNNKEL (reference sequence). The CDR3 is 18 amino acids. V dropped 4 bases and J dropped 0; count of bases not matched to a gene: 12. As DNA, the CDR3 is TGTGCCAGCAGCCGAGGAACGGGACAGTACAGCTCTGGAAACACCATATATTTT. Translating it yields CASSRGTGQYSSGNTIYF. The full variable domain, its missing parts supplied by reference TRBV3-1 and TRBJ1-3, is DTAVSQTPKYLVTQMGNDKSIKCEQNLGHDTMYWYKQDSKKFLKIMFSYNNKELIINETVPNRFSPKSPDKAHLNLHINSLELGDSAVYFCASSRGTGQYSSGNTIYFGEGSWLTVV.

The chain is built from TRBV29-1 and TRBJ2-5, with no clear D. CDR1 and CDR2 (germline): SQVTM, ANQGSEA. The CDR3 is 13 residues long. With 3 bases removed from V and 0 bases from J, the gap between germline ends came to 8 bases. The CDR3 region has the DNA TGCAGCGTTGAGTCCAGCTACCAAGAGACCCAGTACTTC. The encoded protein is CSVESSYQETQYF.

J is TRBJ2-4 and V is TRBV9, with D perhaps matching TRBD1 (5 bases). Germline assignment: CDR1 SGDLS and CDR2 YYNGEE. V lost 0 bases to trimming and J lost 5 bases, with 15 bases between them. The CDR3 has 16 amino acids. CDR3 region: CASSVGAAGAQNIQYF. DNA for the CDR3: TGTGCCAGCAGCGTAGGAGCTGCTGGGGCTCAAAACATTCAGTACTTC.

This clonotype was seen ten or more times. The chain carries TRBV7-9 and TRBJ1-1; TRBD1 matches 7 bases. CDR3 length equals 15 residues. Germline CDR1 reads SEHNR; CDR2 reads FQNEAQ (reference sequence). Trimming took 5 bases from V and 3 from J; bases not matched to a gene: 9. The CDR3 sequence: CASSPQGNDDTEAFF. The CDR3 DNA is TGTGCCAGCAGCCCACAGGGGAATGATGACACTGAAGCTTTCTTT.

This clonotype showed up just a few times. This rearrangement joins TRBV12-3 or TRBV12-4 to TRBJ2-4; TRBD2 is a possible D gene (7 bases). Trimming removed 6 bases at V and 2 bases at J, with 14 bases between. The CDR3 sequence is 15 residues long. CDR3 sequence (DNA): TGTGCCAGCAGCCCGGTCGGGGGGCCCAAAAACATTCAGTACTTC. This encodes CASSPVGGPKNIQYF.

This clonotype was seen a few times. The rearrangement uses TRBV7-2 and TRBJ2-1, with 10 bases identical to TRBD2. Germline V gene lookup returns CDR1 SGHTA and CDR2 FQGNSA. This CDR3 has 15 amino acids. V was pared by 5 bases and J by 7 bases, with 8 bases of the junction left unmatched. CDR3 amino acids: CASSPPAGGRNEQFF. The DNA of the CDR3 is TGTGCCAGCAGCCCCCCAGCGGGAGGGCGGAATGAGCAGTTCTTC.

This clonotype has just a few counts. The J gene is TRBJ2-2, the V gene TRBV11-2; either TRBD1 or TRBD2 may supply D (6 bases each). This CDR3 comprises 16 residues. V was cut by 3 bases and J by 4 bases, with 15 bases left in between. The V gene's germline CDR1 is SGHAT and CDR2 FQNNGV. As DNA, the CDR3 is TGTGCCAGCAGCTTTATCCGGGGGCGAGGCACCGGGGAGCTGTTTTTT. This sequence encodes CASSFIRGRGTGELFF.

This clonotype was found a few times. The V call is TRBV6-2 or TRBV6-3, the J call TRBJ2-1; tentative D call: TRBD1 (5 bases). V lost 5 bases and J lost 6, with 17 bases in between. The CDR3 extends over 15 amino acids. Germline values: CDR1 MNHEY, CDR2 SVGEGT. The CDR3: CASSDASNRLNEQFF. The CDR3 DNA sequence: TGTGCCAGCAGTGACGCATCAAACAGGCTCAATGAGCAGTTCTTC.

V and J are TRBV6-2 or TRBV6-3 and TRBJ2-2; TRBD2 matches at 13 bases. The CDR3 totals 17 residues. The germline CDR1 and CDR2 sequences are MNHEY and SVGEGT. V shed 5 bases and J 5 bases; nucleotides not matched to a gene: 8. Written as DNA, the CDR3 is TGTGCCAGCAGTGATAAGACTAGCGGGGGGCGTACCGGGGAGCTGTTTTTT. It yields the protein CASSDKTSGGRTGELFF.

Notes on this clonotype: This is likely a read error, given that the CDR3 carries no conserved phenylalanine or tryptophan at its end. The rearrangement uses TRBV29-1 and TRBJ1-2; D possibly corresponds to TRBD1 (6 bases). The V end lost 4 bases, the J end lost 8 bases, and 23 bases lay between the germline ends. The CDR3 has 15 amino acids. Germline CDR1 is SQVTM and CDR2 is ANQGSEA. The CDR3 region is CSVVPTGPNRNGYTV. DNA of the CDR3: TGCAGCGTTGTCCCGACAGGCCCAAACCGAAACGGCTACACCGTC.

V gene TRBV7-9 combines with J gene TRBJ2-1; no reliable D call. Germline V gene sequence: CDR1 SEHNR, CDR2 FQNEAQ (reference sequence). With 2 bases removed from V and 12 bases from J, the gap between germline ends came to 23 bases. The CDR3 spans 16 residues. The CDR3 nucleotides are TGTGCCAGCAGCTTATGGGCTACCGGCGTCCGGCTCTGGCAGTTCTTC. It encodes CASSLWATGVRLWQFF.

This clonotype was seen ten or more times. The genes are TRBV28 and TRBJ2-1, with D hard to call. Trimming removed 2 bases at V and 0 bases at J, with 8 bases between. The CDR3 has 15 residues. The germline CDR1 and CDR2 sequences are MDHEN and SYDVKM. CDR3 sequence: CASSLALSSYNEQFF. CDR3 DNA sequence: TGTGCCAGCAGTTTAGCCTTAAGCTCCTACAATGAGCAGTTCTTC.